This T cell receptor beta chain was recorded in a study of blood T cell repertoires in COVID-19. Study-level background: Sites in the United States, Italy and Spain provided acute and convalescent COVID-19 samples. In each case, the material was cDNA or gDNA derived from T cells, B-cell-depleted T cells, or PBMCs.

CDR3 length equals 12 residues. Germline-derived CDR1 and CDR2 are MNHNY and SVGAGI (reference sequence). The germline V and J ends were trimmed by 2 bases and 10 bases, with 6 bases remaining between them. Per the original methods: Estimation of nucleated cell counts relied on the amplification of reference gene primers. Here immunoSEQ multiplex PCR was the method, and the copy in TCRdb shows in-frame clones only, minus some. V and J calls and clone size are given by that table; D and trimming were obtained from the DNA. The table has some 130,000 clones, roughly 88% seen once; the top ten hold over 9%.

The sample consisted of peripheral blood. The chain employs TRBV6-6 and TRBJ1-6, with D hard to call. The receptor's source is a man aged 45-60 years with acute or convalescent COVID-19. The DNA of the CDR3 is TGTGCCAGCAGTTACCTAACCTCACCCCTCCACTTT. It codes for CASSYLTSPLHF.